This T cell receptor beta chain originates from a study of shared clonotypes between healthy human individuals (dated by TCRdb to 2020 to 2021). In terms of the full investigation: The cohort included three men and a couple of women between 18 and 49 years of age. Each donor's leukapheresis produced roughly between roughly 0.85 and 10 billion PBMCs. For each donor, CD4 naive and CD4 memory were each run on three plates, CD8 naive on two plates, and CD8 memory on one plate. Blood TCR repertoires of roughly 5 healthy adults were deeply sequenced to estimate repertoire size and the extent of clonotype sharing between individuals. To increase sequencing depth and limit assay-specific biases, TCR repertoire library preparation and sequencing were carried out by different laboratories using diverse techniques. Results the study describes overall, beyond this receptor: Pairwise subsampling indicated that sequencing depth was expected to affect the degree of clonotype sharing among donors. When several donors were compared, the shared fraction of clonotypes was around 5% for naive CD4, around 3.5% for naive CD8, 2% to 2.5% for memory CD4, and less than 0.5% for memory CD8. The genetic and exposure-history diversity represented was limited by the small number of donors. Compared with non-shared clonotypes, clonotypes shared by all four sorted-subset donors had higher generation probabilities. Estimated clonotype richness was generally larger for naive than for memory subsets. Even with the large sequencing depth, rarefaction of the sorted-subset datasets indicated that sequencing was incomplete. Sampling was limited to blood, and TCR repertoires in tissue likely differ from TCR repertoires in blood.

Healthy HIV-negative adults with no recently reported acute infections or vaccinations were included as donors. Every donor was a Caucasian adult residing in Nashville, Tennessee, USA. CD4+ T cells were enriched through magnetic negative selection, after which naive cells were positively selected on CD45RA and the remaining negative fraction served as the memory subset. Blood was obtained by leukapheresis, after which PBMCs were separated by Ficoll-Histopaque density gradient centrifugation and cryopreserved in liquid nitrogen vapor phase. Analytical flow cytometry was used to check the purity and quantity of each magnetically sorted T cell population. Genomic DNA was isolated from every sorted fraction and measured by UV absorbance on a Nanodrop 2000c. Details on this clone: The specificity of this receptor is unknown. Base quality data are lacking; no much larger clone is found one base away.

Using the deep immunoSEQ assay, multiplex PCR amplified TCR CDR3 regions from genomic DNA. Extracted genomic DNA from each cell subset was spread evenly across all wells of several immunoSEQ 96-well plates, with each plate serving as a replicate. For sorted subsets, approximately 190 ng of genomic DNA, equivalent to some 33,000 T cell genomes, went into each replicate PCR. The purified libraries were quantified using a Qubit 3.0 fluorometer, sized with a Bioanalyzer 2100, and then quantified again using the KAPA Library Quantification kit. Every immunoSEQ 96-well plate was sequenced on a dedicated single-read 150-cycle Illumina NextSeq 550 flow cell. The paper's data handling went like this. Because the immunoSEQ output held only junctional sequences and lacked quality scores, the filtering could not match the filtering applied to full-length reads. To assign V/J genes and CDR3, sequences were annotated against IMGT germline references using PyIR, a Python wrapper for IgBLAST v1.9. Reads were removed for weak V/J assignments (E-value above 1e-6), missing CDR3, stop codons, out-of-frame junctions, or ambiguous translated residues. V3J clonotypes were defined as sequences sharing an identical inferred V gene, J gene, and CDR3 amino acid sequence. To compute the percentage overlap between repertoires, the number of shared unique clonotypes was divided by the size of the smaller repertoire. Richness of each repertoire was evaluated using RTK rarefaction, the Chao1 estimator, and Recon v2.1 estimates of unobserved clonotypes. Generation probabilities were computed with OLGA for all TCRbeta clonotypes obtained by the gDNA method from several donors. TCRdb mirrors the immuneACCESS table, restricted to in-frame sequences. Some clones are absent from its copies; in checked studies, under half trace to an unresolved V gene, and the reason for the others is unknown. That table furnishes V, J and clone size, whereas the DNA furnished D and trimming. The sample has millions of clones on record, around 90% of them singletons. Clones ranked in the top ten supply about 0.13% of the sample.

The source material was naive CD4+ T cells sorted from blood. The cell subset or site label here, explained by the study, means: CD45RA+ positively selected. This clonotype originated in a man between 18 and 29 years old in good health.

The CDR3 reads CASSLRRGQPQHF. The nucleotides are TGTGCCAGCAGTCTCAGAAGGGGCCAGCCCCAGCATTTT. Recombination linked TRBV27 to TRBJ1-5; a tentative D match to TRBD1 spans 5 bases. CDR1 is given as MNHEY and CDR2 as SMNVEV, both from the germline V gene (reference sequence). Between the V and J ends, shortened by 5 bases and 7 bases respectively, the junction contains 12 bases. Measured from the cysteine to the phenylalanine, the CDR3 is 13 residues long. The read is trimmed to its CDR3 DNA, 39 bases read in frame from base 1.